Following are 13 T cell receptor beta chains from one sample sequenced in a study of vaccination and CD4 T cells after COVID-19. These TCRs are of unknown antigen specificity. Documented treatment: approximately nine-day PBMC culture with coronavirus spike peptide pools or control peptides (ViraFEST assay). Sequencing of DNA taken from cultured CD4+ T cells relied on the Oncomine TCR Beta short-read assay. TCRdb independently ran MiXCR on the PCR reads; one entry per CDR3 protein. The data hold about 21,000 distinct CDR3 sequences, with about 50% observed a single time. Sequencing was carried out using CD4+ T cells from blood, cultured in vitro. These receptor sequences come from a human donor who had recovered from COVID-19.

This clonotype came up a few times. V is TRBV4-3 and J is TRBJ1-6, with D possibly being TRBD1 (5 bases). The CDR3 covers 14 residues. The V gene's germline CDR1 is LGHNA and CDR2 YSLEER. V gave up 0 bases and J gave up 8 bases, with 8 bases separating them. The CDR3 DNA sequence: TGCGCCAGCAGCCAAGATATCAGGGATTCACCCCTCCACTTT. It encodes CASSQDIRDSPLHF.

In this sample, this clonotype turned up a few times. CDR3 in DNA: TGTGCCAGCAGTGAAGATCGGGTGGGGGAGACGGCCTACGAGCAGTACTTC. Its protein is CASSEDRVGETAYEQYF. The chain combines TRBV2 with TRBJ2-7; the D call may be TRBD1 or TRBD2 (5 bases each). CDR1 and CDR2 from the germline V gene are SNHLY and FYNNEI. V was trimmed by 1 base and J by 2 bases, leaving 18 bases between them. This CDR3 has 17 amino acids.

This chain links TRBV7-9 with TRBJ1-1, with D perhaps TRBD1 (6 bases). Deletions cut 4 bases from V and 4 bases from J, with 16 bases between. Germline CDR1 SEHNR, CDR2 FQNEAQ (reference sequence). The CDR3 runs 15 residues. CDR3 sequence: CASSSQGSAGTEAFF. The CDR3 nucleotides are TGTGCCAGCAGCTCCCAGGGGAGTGCGGGCACTGAAGCTTTCTTT.

The chain uses TRBV12-3 or TRBV12-4 and TRBJ2-7; 11 nucleotides match TRBD1. The J segment lost 6 bases and the V segment lost 5 bases, leaving 6 bases of the junction unmatched. The CDR3 length is 14 residues. This CDR3 reads CASSLRDRGTEQYF. The CDR3 DNA sequence: TGTGCCAGCAGTCTCCGGGACAGGGGGACCGAGCAGTACTTC.

The rearrangement uses TRBV30 and TRBJ1-5, with 8 nucleotides matching TRBD1. Germline assignment: CDR1 GTSNPN and CDR2 SVGIG (reference sequence). This CDR3 comprises 15 residues. V lost 3 bases and J lost 2; bases outside the gene matches: 6. CDR3 protein: CAWSRGQGGNQPQHF. In nucleotides, the CDR3 is TGTGCCTGGAGCCGAGGACAGGGCGGCAATCAGCCCCAGCATTTT. Full variable domain (rest looked up from reference TRBV30 and TRBJ1-5): SQTIHQWPATLVQPVGSPLSLECTVEGTSNPNLYWYRQAAGRGLQLLFYSVGIGQISSEVPQNLSASRPQDRQFILSSKKLLLSDSGFYLCAWSRGQGGNQPQHFGDGTRLSIL.

V usage is TRBV6-5 and J usage is TRBJ2-2; D is possibly TRBD1 (6 bases). V was trimmed by 3 bases and J by 4 bases, leaving 9 bases between them. This CDR3 has 14 residues. Per the germline V gene, CDR1 is MNHEY and CDR2 is SVGAGI. The CDR3: CASSYRGGTGELFF. CDR3 bases: TGTGCCAGCAGTTATCGAGGGGGCACCGGGGAGCTGTTTTTT.

The chain uses TRBV18 and TRBJ1-6, with 7 bases matching TRBD1. V lost 2 bases and J lost 8; bases outside the gene matches: 6. Per the germline V gene, CDR1 is KGHSH and CDR2 is LQKENI. This CDR3 contains 15 residues. DNA for the CDR3: TGTGCCAGCTCACCAGAGACAGGGAGGGATTCACCCCTCCACTTT. Translated, it gives CASSPETGRDSPLHF.

In its sample, this clonotype was seen a few times. The chain combines TRBV7-2 with TRBJ1-1, with unresolved D. V lost 1 base, J lost 7 bases, and 4 bases lay in between. The CDR3 has 11 amino acids. Germline V CDR1 and CDR2: SGHTA, FQGNSA. The CDR3 spells CASSLGNEAFF. The CDR3 nucleotides read TGTGCCAGCAGCTTAGGGAATGAAGCTTTCTTT.

The V call is TRBV4-1, the J call TRBJ2-3, with a tentative D call TRBD2 (5 bases). V was shortened by 0 bases and J by 2 bases, with 15 bases between the two germline ends. The CDR3 covers 17 residues. Germline CDR1 is MGHRA and CDR2 is YSYEKL. Here the CDR3 reads CASSQDFAQRITDTQYF. The CDR3 nucleotides read TGCGCCAGCAGCCAAGATTTTGCCCAGCGGATCACAGATACGCAGTATTTT.

The V call is TRBV6-1, the J call TRBJ1-2; D is ambiguous. The CDR3 consists of 12 residues. Per germline, CDR1 MNHNS and CDR2 SASEGT. V dropped 6 bases and J dropped 1 base, with 6 bases sitting between them. CDR3 protein: CASRKSNYGYTF. CDR3 coding DNA: TGTGCCAGCAGGAAAAGTAACTATGGCTACACCTTC.

This clonotype turned up a few times. The rearrangement uses TRBV20-1 and TRBJ2-2, with 7 bases lining up with TRBD1. The length of the CDR3 is 16 residues. V trimming: 3 bases; J trimming: 7 bases; junction bases outside the gene matches: 14. The germline CDR1 and CDR2 sequences are DFQATT and SNEGSKA (reference sequence). CDR3 DNA: TGCAGTGCTAGCGCCACGGAGACAGGGATCCTCGGGGAGCTGTTTTTT. Protein product: CSASATETGILGELFF.

This clonotype was recorded a few times. CDR3 residues: CAISESGGESYEQYF. The CDR3 DNA sequence: TGTGCCATCAGTGAGTCGGGAGGGGAATCCTACGAGCAGTACTTC. J is TRBJ2-7 and V is TRBV10-3, with TRBD2 matching 7 bases. Unmatched junction bases numbered 3, after V lost 0 bases and J lost 1 base. Germline V gene data show CDR1 as ENHRY and CDR2 as SYGVKD. The CDR3 extends over 15 amino acids.

The chain combines TRBV7-6 with TRBJ2-5; 9 bases agree with TRBD2. The germline V gene encodes CDR1 SGHVS and CDR2 FNYEAQ. The CDR3 consists of 14 residues. V trimming: 1 base; J trimming: 3 bases; junction bases outside the gene matches: 0. Written as DNA, the CDR3 is TGTGCCAGCAGCTTAGGGACTAGCGAAGAGACCCAGTACTTC. Amino acids: CASSLGTSEETQYF.